This TCR beta chain was captured by sequencing in a study of T cell repertoires in cytomegalovirus infection. Findings and limits, study-wide: Identification of carriers of CMV plus the relevant HLA was achieved through cumulative public TCR beta family frequency.

The CDR3 covers 15 residues. Germline V lookup: CDR1 MNHEY, CDR2 SVGAGI. Remarks on this clonotype: Antigen unknown. Relative to the germline gene, one junction end is altered; a read error may explain this.

Using its own MiXCR run on the reads, TCRdb lists one record per CDR3 protein. This sample has approximately 1,000,000 distinct CDR3 sequences; around 32% occur once, and the top ten carry around an eighth. V and J are TRBV6-5 and TRBJ1-1; a weak D match, TRBD1 (5 bases). The sample was cultured CD8+ T cells from PBMCs, taken from culture after CMV antigen stimulation. The sequence was obtained from a human donor in good health (CMV status not recorded). Some clones in this sample may be carry-over from other donors' samples. The CDR3 DNA reads TGTGACAGCAGTGACCCGGGACTCCTGAACACTGAAGCTTTCTTT. It specifies CDSSDPGLLNTEAFF.